These 32 T cell receptor beta chains share one sample of origin, sequenced in a study of blood T cell repertoires in COVID-19. Repertoires were generated with immunoSEQ multiplex PCR, while TCRdb's copy carries only in-frame clones and drops some. The sample comprises 300,000 to 450,000 clones, around 87% of which are singletons, and approximately 2.4% rests with the top ten. The specimen was peripheral blood. These receptors all stem from an older woman with COVID-19, enrolled during active disease.

The chain combines TRBV7-9 with TRBJ1-2, with 7 bases aligning to TRBD1. With 3 bases clipped from V and 8 bases from J, the junction kept 15 bases outside the gene matches. Germline V gene sequence: CDR1 SEHNR, CDR2 FQNEAQ (reference sequence). This CDR3 is built from 16 residues. CDR3 loop: CASSLEGQRIPMGYTF. The DNA for the CDR3 is TGTGCCAGCAGCTTGGAGGGACAGCGGATCCCTATGGGCTACACCTTC.

The V call is TRBV6-6, the J call TRBJ2-2, with TRBD2 matching 15 bases. The V gene's germline CDR1 is MNHNY and CDR2 SVGAGI (reference sequence). Unmatched junction bases numbered 3, after V lost 8 bases and J lost 2 bases. The CDR3 has 16 amino acids. The CDR3 nucleotides are TGTGCCAGCGGGGGACTAGCGGGGGGAAACACCGGGGAGCTGTTTTTT. It encodes CASGGLAGGNTGELFF.

The V and J genes are TRBV5-1 and TRBJ2-7, with 7 bases matching TRBD2. The trim removed 0 bases at V and 2 bases at J, leaving 5 bases unmatched. CDR1 and CDR2 (germline): SGHRS, YFSETQ. The CDR3 extends over 15 amino acids. The CDR3: CASSLGASGTYEQYF. In DNA, the CDR3 is TGCGCCAGCAGCTTGGGGGCTAGCGGAACCTACGAGCAGTACTTC. The variable domain in full, completed from reference TRBV5-1 and TRBJ2-7, reads KAGVTQTPRYLIKTRGQQVTLSCSPISGHRSVSWYQQTPGQGLQFLFEYFSETQRNKGNFPGRFSGRQFSNSRSEMNVSTLELGDSALYLCASSLGASGTYEQYFGPGTRLTVT.

This chain connects TRBV10-3 to TRBJ1-5; D is uncertain. Trimming took off 3 bases at V and 0 bases at J, with 3 bases between the two ends. Germline loops: CDR1 ENHRY, CDR2 SYGVKD. The CDR3 length is 13 residues. CDR3 DNA sequence: TGTGCCATCAGTGACGGTAGCAATCAGCCCCAGCATTTT. Protein product: CAISDGSNQPQHF.

V usage is TRBV7-8 and J usage is TRBJ2-5, with TRBD2 as a possible D gene (6 bases). The V end lost 5 bases, the J end lost 5 bases, and 12 bases lay between the germline ends. CDR3 length: 13 residues. Germline lookup yields CDR1 SGHVS and CDR2 FQNEAQ. CDR3 sequence reads: CASSRTTRETQYF. The CDR3 region has the DNA TGTGCCAGCAGCCGCACGACTAGGGAGACCCAGTACTTC.

V and J are TRBV7-8 and TRBJ2-2, with TRBD2 as a possible D gene (5 bases). This CDR3 spans 14 amino acids. From germline, CDR1 is SGHVS and CDR2 FQNEAQ. Trimming pared 7 bases from V and 2 bases from J, leaving 11 bases between. The CDR3 DNA reads as TGTGCCAGCACCCCGAGGGTTAACACCGGGGAGCTGTTTTTT. It translates to CASTPRVNTGELFF. Full variable domain (rest looked up from reference TRBV7-8 and TRBJ2-2): GAGVSQSPRYKVAKRGQDVALRCDPISGHVSLFWYQQALGQGPEFLTYFQNEAQLDKSGLPSDRFFAERPEGSVSTLKIQRTQQEDSAVYLCASTPRVNTGELFFGEGSRLTVL.

This clone was counted once. The chain recombines TRBV21-1 with TRBJ2-1; the table's D call of TRBD1 was not tested on the DNA. TRBV21-1 is given as a pseudogene. The length of the CDR3 is 15 residues. The CDR3 protein is CASSKGDREVNEQFF. CDR3 nucleotide sequence: TGTGCCAGCAGCAAAGGGGACAGGGAGGTCAATGAGCAGTTCTTC.

The V and J genes are TRBV2 and TRBJ2-7; the match to TRBD2 covers 10 bases. The CDR3 has 15 residues. With 5 bases clipped from V and 1 base from J, the junction kept 5 bases outside the gene matches. Germline CDR1 is SNHLY and CDR2 is FYNNEI. The CDR3 region is CASSRLAGPSYEQYF. CDR3 nucleotides: TGTGCCAGCAGTCGACTAGCGGGCCCTTCCTACGAGCAGTACTTC. Complete variable domain (other parts from reference TRBV2 and TRBJ2-7): EPEVTQTPSHQVTQMGQEVILRCVPISNHLYFYWYRQILGQKVEFLVSFYNNEISEKSEIFDDQFSVERPDGSNFTLKIRSTKLEDSAMYFCASSRLAGPSYEQYFGPGTRLTVT.

J is TRBJ1-1 and V is TRBV4-1, with 8 nucleotides matching TRBD1. With V trimmed by 3 bases and J by 3 bases, 3 bases remained unmatched. Germline assignment: CDR1 MGHRA and CDR2 YSYEKL. The CDR3 extends over 14 amino acids. The CDR3 sequence: CASSHVTGDTEAFF. CDR3 bases: TGCGCCAGCAGCCATGTGACAGGGGACACTGAAGCTTTCTTT.

The genes are TRBV2 and TRBJ1-6; 8 bases agree with TRBD1. Germline assignment: CDR1 SNHLY and CDR2 FYNNEI. The trim removed 5 bases at V and 9 bases at J, leaving 6 bases unmatched. The length of the CDR3 is 14 residues. CDR3 in amino acids: CASSSTGEGSPLHF. The CDR3 bases are TGTGCCAGCAGTTCGACAGGGGAGGGTTCACCCCTCCACTTT.

This chain uses TRBV11-1 with TRBJ2-7; 10 nucleotides match TRBD1. The CDR3 has 13 residues. Germline V lookup: CDR1 SGHAT, CDR2 FQDESV (reference sequence). V lost 7 bases and J lost 6; bases outside the gene matches: 6. The CDR3 region is CASMRDRGSEQYF. The CDR3, as DNA: TGTGCCAGCATGCGGGACAGGGGCTCCGAGCAGTACTTC. The variable domain in full, completed from reference TRBV11-1 and TRBJ2-7, reads EAEVAQSPRYKITEKSQAVAFWCDPISGHATLYWYRQILGQGPELLVQFQDESVVDDSQLPKDRFSAERLKGVDSTLKIQPAELGDSAMYLCASMRDRGSEQYFGPGTRLTVT.

Details on this clone: A read error may account for a junction end that differs from germline. The genes are TRBV7-7 and TRBJ2-1, with D perhaps matching TRBD1 (6 bases). This CDR3 has 15 amino acids. The germline V gene has CDR1 SSHAT and CDR2 FNYEAQ (reference sequence). The CDR3 DNA reads as TGTGCTAGCAGCGAGGGGGTGGACATGAACAATGAGCAGTTCTTC. The encoded protein is CASSEGVDMNNEQFF.

Concerning this clone itself: Other DNA sequences of this sample code for an identical CDR3. V is TRBV3-1 (or the pseudogene TRBV3-2) and J is TRBJ1-3, with D unclear. Trimming removed 3 bases at V and 4 bases at J, with 10 bases between. This CDR3 is 14 amino acids long. Germline lookup yields CDR1 LGHDT and CDR2 YNNKEL (reference sequence). CDR3 DNA sequence: TGTGCCAGCAGCCAGGCGGGGAGCGGAAACACCATATATTTT. The encoded protein is CASSQAGSGNTIYF.

V gene TRBV6-5 combines with J gene TRBJ1-1; 10 nucleotides align to TRBD1. Looked up from germline, CDR1 is MNHEY and CDR2 is SVGAGI. The CDR3 covers 15 residues. With V trimmed by 8 bases and J by 9 bases, 15 bases remained unmatched. The CDR3 nucleotides read TGTGCCAGCCTCCTCTCCGGGACAGGGGCTATGAAAGCTTTCTTT. Translated: CASLLSGTGAMKAFF.

The gene calls are TRBV11-2 and TRBJ2-7; 9 nucleotides agree with TRBD1. The trim removed 5 bases at V and 4 bases at J, leaving 9 bases unmatched. This CDR3 contains 15 residues. CDR1 is SGHAT and CDR2 is FQNNGV in the germline V gene. CDR3 residues: CASSLRDRAPYEQYF. The CDR3 DNA follows: TGTGCCAGCAGCCTCCGGGACAGGGCTCCTTACGAGCAGTACTTC.

The chain joins TRBV7-9 to TRBJ2-3, with 7 bases identical to TRBD2. CDR1 is SEHNR and CDR2 is FQNEAQ in the germline V gene (reference sequence). Trimming cost V 5 bases and J 4 bases; bases outside gene matches: 9. The CDR3 has 15 amino acids. The CDR3, as DNA: TGTGCCAGCAGCAACCTGCGGGAGACATCAGATACGCAGTATTTT. Its translation: CASSNLRETSDTQYF. Combining the CDR3 with reference TRBV7-9 and TRBJ2-3 gives the whole variable domain DTGVSQNPRHKITKRGQNVTFRCDPISEHNRLYWYRQTLGQGPEFLTYFQNEAQLEKSRLLSDRFSAERPKGSFSTLEIQRTEQGDSAMYLCASSNLRETSDTQYFGPGTRLTVL.

This clone was detected only once. The V gene is TRBV19, the J gene TRBJ2-3; D is ambiguous. The V gene's germline CDR1 is LNHDA and CDR2 SQIVND (reference sequence). V dropped 5 bases and J dropped 2 bases, with 8 bases sitting between them. The CDR3 loop spans 13 amino acids. This CDR3 reads CASSFQATDTQYF. In nucleotides, the CDR3 is TGTGCCAGTAGTTTCCAAGCCACAGATACGCAGTATTTT. The full variable domain, with the rest looked up from reference TRBV19 and TRBJ2-3, is DGGITQSPKYLFRKEGQNVTLSCEQNLNHDAMYWYRQDPGQGLRLIYYSQIVNDFQKGDIAEGYSVSREKKESFPLTVTSAQKNPTAFYLCASSFQATDTQYFGPGTRLTVL.

The chain is built from TRBV6-4 and TRBJ1-2; TRBD1 aligns across 7 bases. The CDR3 has 14 amino acids. With V trimmed by 2 bases and J by 5 bases, 5 bases remained unmatched. In germline, CDR1 is MRHNA, CDR2 SNTAGT. The CDR3 protein is CASSDRQGSYGYTF. The CDR3 DNA is TGTGCCAGCAGTGACCGACAGGGTTCTTATGGCTACACCTTC.

This clone appeared once. V and J are TRBV10-3 and TRBJ2-7; D perhaps matches TRBD1 (6 bases). The germline gives CDR1 ENHRY, CDR2 SYGVKD. CDR3 length: 11 residues. Trimming stripped 2 bases from V and 10 bases from J, with 9 bases between. CDR3 protein: CAISELGTQYF. The CDR3 coding sequence is TGTGCCATCAGTGAGCTCGGGACACAGTACTTC.

The chain is built from TRBV3-1 (or the pseudogene TRBV3-2) and TRBJ2-7; 12 nucleotides line up with TRBD1. The CDR3 extends over 15 amino acids. Germline values: CDR1 LGHDT, CDR2 YNNKEL (reference sequence). J gave up 5 bases and V 3 bases, and 5 bases lay outside the gene matches. The CDR3 loop is CASSHRGQGAHEQYF. DNA of the CDR3: TGTGCCAGCAGCCATAGGGGACAGGGGGCCCACGAGCAGTACTTC.

The V call is TRBV9, the J call TRBJ2-5; no definite D call. This CDR3 spans 13 amino acids. Between the trimmed V and J ends, which lost 7 bases and 3 bases, there was a span of 13 bases. Germline V gene lookup returns CDR1 SGDLS and CDR2 YYNGEE. The CDR3 loop is CASSWAPKETQYF. As DNA, the CDR3 is TGTGCCAGCTCGTGGGCACCAAAAGAGACCCAGTACTTC.

This sequence joins TRBV7-3 and TRBJ1-2, with a possible D match to TRBD1 (5 bases). CDR3 size: 17 residues. Looked up from germline, CDR1 is SGHTA and CDR2 is FQGTGA. Trimming removed 1 base at V and 6 bases at J, with 21 bases between. The CDR3: CASSLRGGTGREDGYTF. For the CDR3, the DNA is TGTGCCAGCAGCTTAAGAGGCGGGACCGGACGTGAGGATGGCTACACCTTC.

DNA of the CDR3: TGTGCCAGCAGTCTAGCGGGTCTGCAAGAGACCCAGTACTTC. Its translation is CASSLAGLQETQYF. V is TRBV6-5 and J is TRBJ2-5, with 8 bases matching TRBD2. The length of the CDR3 is 14 residues. V shed 5 bases and J 2 bases; nucleotides not matched to a gene: 4. CDR1 is MNHEY, CDR2 SVGAGI, per germline.

V gene TRBV28 combines with J gene TRBJ1-3, with 8 positions matching TRBD1. The CDR3 sequence is 16 residues long. From germline, CDR1 is MDHEN and CDR2 SYDVKM. J lost 2 bases, V lost 8 bases, and 11 bases had no gene match. The CDR3 protein is CASGQGKYPTGNTIYF. The CDR3, as DNA: TGTGCCAGCGGACAGGGAAAGTACCCTACTGGAAACACCATATATTTT.

The chain uses TRBV11-2 and TRBJ2-3, with D perhaps TRBD1 (6 bases). Trimming took 7 bases from V and 3 from J, leaving 14 bases between them. Germline CDR1 SGHAT, CDR2 FQNNGV. CDR3 length equals 14 residues. The CDR3 bases are TGTGCCAGCACTCTGGACAGACTAACAGATACGCAGTATTTT. It encodes CASTLDRLTDTQYF.

The rearrangement uses TRBV19 and TRBJ2-5, with 13 nucleotides matching TRBD2. V lost 1 base and J lost 2; bases outside the gene matches: 1. Germline CDR1 LNHDA, CDR2 SQIVND (reference sequence). The CDR3 has 16 residues. The CDR3, as DNA: TGTGCCAGTAGTATAGGACTAGCGGGGGGACAAGAGACCCAGTACTTC. Encoded protein: CASSIGLAGGQETQYF.

This chain links TRBV19 with TRBJ1-1; D is possibly TRBD1 (6 bases). This CDR3 comprises 15 residues. Trimming left V 9 bases short and J 7 bases short, with 24 bases between. The germline CDR1 and CDR2 sequences are LNHDA and SQIVND (reference sequence). CDR3 amino acids: CASHMWGGAYDEAFF. The CDR3, as DNA: TGTGCCAGCCACATGTGGGGGGGGGCATATGATGAAGCTTTCTTT.

Only one count was recorded for this clone. The chain carries TRBV6-5 and TRBJ1-3; D may be TRBD1 (5 bases). This CDR3 comprises 13 residues. Per germline, CDR1 MNHEY and CDR2 SVGAGI. V was cut by 5 bases and J by 5 bases, with 10 bases left in between. CDR3 nucleotides: TGTGCCAGCAGTCGGACACAAAGAAACACCATATATTTT. It codes for CASSRTQRNTIYF.

The J gene is TRBJ1-4, the V gene TRBV6-1; D gene ambiguous. The germline V gene has CDR1 MNHNS and CDR2 SASEGT. V lost 4 bases, J lost 3 bases, and 18 bases lay in between. This CDR3 contains 17 residues. The CDR3 nucleotides read TGTGCCAGCAGTGGAGGATGGGGAGAAGGAGCTAATGAAAAACTGTTTTTT. Encoded protein: CASSGGWGEGANEKLFF.

This chain links TRBV19 with TRBJ1-4; D is ambiguous. Germline CDR1 reads LNHDA; CDR2 reads SQIVND (reference sequence). V lost 1 base to trimming and J lost 7 bases, with 13 bases between them. This CDR3 has 15 residues. CDR3 region: CASSIGQARGEKLFF. The CDR3, as DNA: TGTGCCAGTAGTATAGGTCAAGCGCGGGGTGAAAAACTGTTTTTT.

The rearrangement uses TRBV3-1 (or the pseudogene TRBV3-2) and TRBJ2-7; 9 nucleotides align to TRBD1. The junction had 4 bases not matched to a gene; V was cut back by 2 bases and J by 2 bases. The length of the CDR3 is 15 residues. Germline CDR1 reads LGHDT; CDR2 reads YNNKEL (reference sequence). CDR3 residues: CASSQRDRAPYEQYF. The CDR3 DNA sequence: TGTGCCAGCAGCCAAAGGGACAGGGCCCCCTACGAGCAGTACTTC.

The rearrangement uses TRBV28 and TRBJ2-3, with D tentatively TRBD2 (7 bases). CDR3 length equals 18 residues. Looked up from germline, CDR1 is MDHEN and CDR2 is SYDVKM. V was clipped by 6 bases and J by 2 bases, with 24 bases between them. DNA for the CDR3: TGTGCCAGCAGCCCTACAGGGCTCGGGCGGGGGTTCACAGATACGCAGTATTTT. Translating it yields CASSPTGLGRGFTDTQYF.